This TCR beta chain appears in the sequencing data of a study of T cells in Graves' hyperthyroidism and ophthalmopathy. In the case of this clonotype: No antigen is known for it.

The study excluded patients with uncontrolled infection, other autoimmune disease, pregnancy or lactation. Orbital computed tomography, thyroid ultrasound, serum thyroxine and TRAb, and clinical symptoms together informed the diagnoses. Amplified regions were TCR beta CDR3 sequences from RNA transcripts. During a first-round RT-PCR of the TCR CDR3, the HTBI primer set was used. From the multiplex PCR reads, TCRdb called clonotypes with MiXCR, one entry per CDR3 protein. In the table there are around 700,000 distinct CDR3 sequences, 30% to 40% of which are singletons. This CDR3 contains 17 residues. The germline V and J ends were trimmed by 5 bases and 5 bases, with 24 bases remaining between them. CDR1 is SNHLY and CDR2 is FYNNEI in the germline V gene. Study observations and caveats: Ophthalmopathy prediction by the model preceded onset by a median approximately six months. Most thyroid clonotypes expanded above 0.001 appeared in blood too.

This sequence originates from a woman aged 40 to 50 with Graves' hyperthyroidism. Sequencing was performed on blood. This chain uses TRBV2 with TRBJ2-5; the D gene is possibly TRBD1 (7 bases). The CDR3 sequence is CASSYSNLPGGLETQYF. In DNA form, the CDR3 reads TGTGCCAGCAGTTACTCGAATCTTCCAGGGGGGTTGGAGACCCAGTACTTC.